This T cell receptor (beta chain) was recorded in a study of cytomegalovirus exposure and HLA in healthy donors (dated by TCRdb to about 2017). Broadly, across the study: In an earlier analysis of 550 to 750 of the donors, under 300 Gb of sequence data and 90 million to 130 million unique TCR beta sequences from about 179 million T cells were reported. An early release that covered approximately 600 HLA-typed donors contained around 300 gigabases of sequencing data and about 84 million unique TCR sequences. Of the approximately 400 genotyped donors, around 81% fell in the genetic ancestry cluster associated with self-reported Caucasian donors. The study was designed to test whether signatures of past pathogen exposure could be identified by cataloging public T cell receptors. Using immunosequencing, the study profiled T cell repertoires from 666 subjects and related those repertoires to cytomegalovirus serostatus. A separate validation cohort of roughly 130 different subjects was used in addition to the 666-subject first cohort. To predict cytomegalovirus infection status, the study combined high-throughput TCR immunosequencing, statistical association of individual TCRs with disease status, and machine learning. A later analysis re-analyzed previously published TCR beta repertoires from 666 donors and added high-resolution HLA genotyping to study TCR occurrence patterns. Rather than using new phenotypic data, the later analysis identified candidate immune exposures from TCR beta sequences and from how often those sequences occurred across donors. An earlier analysis of several hundred of the donors used high-throughput TCR beta sequencing to judge whether each TCR beta V gene segment behaved as functional or pseudogenic. Alongside the repertoire data, information on donor age, sex, ethnicity and CMV serostatus was compiled. In a later genetic analysis, genome-wide SNP genotypes for 398 of the 666 donors were used, and that subset was treated as a discovery cohort. Every repertoire in the discovery cohort had been generated on one and the same sequencing platform. Both class I and class II loci were covered by HLA typing, at four-digit resolution. Typing coverage varied by locus: roughly 629-640 donors for A, B, C, DRB1 and DQB1; roughly 520 for DQA1; nearly 610 for DPA1; around 450 for DPB1. Four or five DR-DQ haplotypes were handled as single units for association and clustering because linkage in the cohort was strong. Among 398 genotyped donors of the cohort, an average of around 240,000 unique TCR beta nucleotide sequences were sequenced per donor, 15% to 20% of them non-productive.

The receptor library was made with the immunoSEQ multiplex PCR assay. The multiplex PCR relied on a mix of 60 forward primers for TCR Vbeta segments and 13 reverse primers for TCR Jbeta segments. Amplification of the CDR3 region of rearranged TCR beta genes was performed with a multiplex PCR assay on genomic DNA. On the Illumina HiSeq System, the amplified TCR beta libraries were sequenced as 87-base-pair reads. In the source study's methods: A later analysis tallied 75 million to 95 million unique TCR beta chains across the 640 or so repertoires, and about 12 million of those chains were shared by two or more donors. Raw reads were error-corrected and collapsed into unique sequences by a nearest-neighbor algorithm in which closely related sequences were merged to remove PCR and sequencing errors. To assign V, D and J gene segments, CDR3 sequences were aligned to IMGT reference sequences. Each retained sequence needed at least a six-nucleotide match to both a V gene segment and a J gene segment. A rearrangement was called productive if the CDR3 had no stop codons and remained in frame with V and J, and every other rearrangement was called non-productive. Following IMGT convention, CDR3 was defined as the stretch from the second conserved V-encoded cysteine up to the conserved J-encoded phenylalanine. The earlier analysis of some 550 of the donors excluded any sequence lacking an unambiguous match to a single V gene segment. In an earlier analysis of 587 of the donors, V segments were called functional above 56.7% productive rearrangements and were called segregating when the between-donor standard deviation exceeded 5%. To diagnose cytomegalovirus status from the catalog of TCR beta chain sequences, a statistical classification framework was built. In a later analysis, TCR nucleotide sequences were compared against IMGT/GENE-DB human TR gene sequences so that V and J genes could be assigned. In a later analysis, CDR3 sequences and most-parsimonious VDJ recombination scenarios were assigned using the TCRdist pipeline. In a later analysis, each TCR beta chain was defined by its CDR3 amino acid sequence together with its V-gene family, and reads lacking a unique V-gene family were excluded. In a later analysis, approximately 640 highly shared, low-generation-probability nucleotide sequences were removed to address suspected cross-contamination and a sequencing artifact. For each public chain, a later analysis derived a clonal expansion index from normalized ranks of inferred template counts within each repertoire. In a later analysis, generation probabilities were computed with a VDJ recombination model fitted to out-of-frame rearrangements, and the resulting probabilities were checked against IGoR. In a later analysis, TCR-TCR, TCR-HLA and TCR-CMV co-occurrence was scored with hypergeometric tests, and a repertoire-size bias correction was applied to TCR pairs. A later analysis estimated false discovery rates by permuting HLA or CMV assignments 20 times. In a later analysis, co-occurring TCRs were grouped with DBSCAN, and TCRdist sequence similarity was added when clustering was performed within HLA-allele-positive subsets. Repertoires with fewer than 30,000 or more than 120,000 public chains were left out of co-occurrence clustering, as were a handful of repertoires with anomalous nucleotide sharing. As stored in TCRdb, this immuneACCESS dataset retains in-frame rearrangements with V and J assigned. A fraction of the clones does not appear; measured against another copy, unresolved V genes explain less than half of the discrepancy, and the remainder lacks a known reason. For V, J and clone size, that table is used; D and trimming come from the DNA. The sample includes 100,000 to 150,000 clones, with around 79% observed a single time. Over 5% of the sample is taken by the ten largest.

The cohort was made up of approximately 670 healthy bone marrow donors. Cohort members were all nominally healthy when sampled, although unrecorded immune exposures were likely present. The donor tested CMV seronegative and was one of the 352 seronegative cohort members. Each donor provided a peripheral blood sample, and peripheral blood mononuclear cells were used for TCR beta sequencing. Genomic DNA extraction from the blood cell samples was performed with the Qiagen DNeasy Blood Extraction Kit. Reading from cysteine to phenylalanine, the CDR3 counts 14 amino acids. Only the CDR3 DNA is retained, 42 bases long and in frame from the first base. Per the germline V gene, SGDLS is the CDR1 and YYNGEE is the CDR2. The germline V and J ends show losses of 4 bases and 4 bases respectively, and no gene match explains 5 bases of the junction. About this clone itself: It has no known antigen specificity. No much larger clone exists at a distance of one base, and base qualities are not known.

What the work shows at the level of the full study, not this receptor alone: In a later analysis, HLA-associated TCR beta chains were found to be more clonally expanded and to have lower generation probabilities than equally common non-associated chains. Some IMGT-functional V segments, including TRBV6-2 and TRBV6-3, could not be told apart with the 87-base-pair reads, so those segments were excluded. The only immune exposure information available for the cohort was CMV serostatus. A group of highly shared sequence variants was considered likely to be a technical artifact of the sequencing pipeline. HLA typing was unavailable for some donors at each locus, so association tests used only the typed subset. Most TCR sequences were observed very rarely across donors, whereas some public TCRs were present in many individuals. Compared with the approximately 670-donor mean, donors in an Asian-associated ancestry cluster had fewer N-insertions in productive TCRs, according to a later genetic analysis. Most CMV-associated TCR beta chains appeared to be HLA-restricted in a later analysis, and the HLA associations seemed to be driven largely by CMV exposure. Strong co-occurrence of HLA alleles, especially DR and DQ, made assigning TCR associations to individual alleles difficult. The study listed 164 TCR beta chains as associated with cytomegalovirus. In this cohort, only TCR beta chains were sequenced, and detectable features were limited by the absence of alpha or paired-chain data. In an earlier analysis of roughly 560 of the donors, most TCR beta V segments were observed in productive rearrangements about 87% or about 30% of the time, broadly matching IMGT annotations. A later genetic analysis associated a missense DCLRE1C variant with V-gene and J-gene trimming of TCR beta chains, and an independent cohort replicated the association. A later analysis found that TCR association rates varied across HLA loci, with DRB1 alleles showing the most associated TCRs and HLA-C alleles the fewest. Linkage disequilibrium might explain the correlated functional status among segregating V segments, but an unknown experimental factor could not be ruled out. In both the original and validation cohorts, the classifier was reported to diagnose cytomegalovirus status with high specificity and sensitivity. In vitro tests confirmed that three of the cytomegalovirus-associated TCR beta chains recognize cytomegalovirus antigens. Several of the top co-occurrence clusters appeared to be linked to parvovirus B19, influenza, CMV and Epstein-Barr virus, according to a later analysis. Sequencing depth was assumed to be roughly uniform across donors in the presence/absence analyses, though that assumption may not hold. Specific HLA alleles were associated with roughly 16,000 TCR beta sequences at a false discovery rate of 0.05 in a later analysis. According to the authors, the approach could potentially be generalized to other disease states and immunological phenotypes. Because counts were too low, 15 to 20 rarely observed V segments, including chromosome 9 orphons, were left out of the earlier analysis of 500 to 650 of the donors. A further reported finding was that TCR beta sequences accurately predicted the HLA-A and HLA-B alleles for most subjects in the first cohort.

The V and J segments used are TRBV9 and TRBJ1-1; TRBD1 aligns with 9 central bases. Sequencing input: PBMCs. This clonotype was obtained from a woman between 40 and 50 years old in good health and CMV-seronegative. The encoded CDR3 is CASSPGQGPTEAFF. The DNA sequence is given as TGTGCCAGCAGCCCGGGACAGGGCCCCACTGAAGCTTTCTTT.